This is a list of T cell receptor beta chains from one sample in a study of T cell responses to AZD1222 COVID-19 vaccine. Some clones are missing from TCRdb's copy, which holds only in-frame ones; the method was immunoSEQ multiplex PCR. Of about 120,000 clones listed, approximately 90% are singletons. The sample here was peripheral blood, taken on day 0 of AZD1222 vaccination. The receptors come from an adult in good health. Each CDR3 is given with its conserved first and last residue. A D gene is named only where the DNA matches it firmly. Clone sizes are given selectively: once, few, many, or a class where the clone is expanded.

CDR3aa	CDR3nt	abundance	v_gene	j_gene	d_gene
CASYDRESPLHF	TGTGCCAGCTATGACCGGGAGTCACCCCTCCACTTT	NA	TRBV5-6	TRBJ1-6	NA
CASRGEGLGSPLHF	TGTGCCAGCAGAGGGGAGGGTTTGGGTTCACCCCTCCACTTT	NA	TRBV2	TRBJ1-6	NA
CASSARRAPTDTQYF	TGTGCCAGCAGCGCCCGGAGAGCCCCCACAGATACGCAGTATTTT	NA	TRBV9	TRBJ2-3	NA
CASSLVRGLTEAFF	TGTGCCAGCAGTTTGGTCAGGGGGCTTACTGAAGCTTTCTTT	once	TRBV28	TRBJ1-1	TRBD1
CASSPTGGETEAFF	TGTGCCAGCAGTCCGACAGGGGGGGAGACTGAAGCTTTCTTT	NA	TRBV27	TRBJ1-1	TRBD1
CASSLAQGDSMNTEAFF	TGTGCCAGCAGCTTAGCCCAGGGTGATAGCATGAACACTGAAGCTTTCTTT	NA	TRBV13	TRBJ1-1	NA
CASSGPRGSTDTQYF	TGTGCCAGCAGCGGTCCCCGAGGGAGCACAGATACGCAGTATTTT	NA	TRBV27	TRBJ2-3	NA
CASSPGTVTDTQYF	TGTGCCAGCAGCCCGGGGACAGTCACAGATACGCAGTATTTT	once	TRBV9	TRBJ2-3	TRBD1
CASSYNQMNTEAFF	TGTGCCAGCAGTTACAATCAGATGAACACTGAAGCTTTCTTT	NA	TRBV6-2/TRBV6-3	TRBJ1-1	NA
CASSYSTLEQFF	TGTGCCAGCAGTTACTCGACGCTTGAGCAGTTCTTC	NA	TRBV6-2/TRBV6-3	TRBJ2-1	NA
CASSPRLGDSEKLFF	TGTGCCAGCTCACCAAGATTGGGGGATAGTGAAAAACTGTTTTTT	NA	TRBV18	TRBJ1-4	NA
CASSGGPHTEAFF	TGTGCCAGCAGCGGCGGGCCCCACACTGAAGCTTTCTTT	NA	TRBV6-2/TRBV6-3	TRBJ1-1	NA
CASKTTGEYEQYF	TGTGCCAGCAAGACGACAGGGGAGTACGAGCAGTACTTC	NA	TRBV19	TRBJ2-7	TRBD1
CASSRGLGSPLHF	TGTGCCAGCAGCCGCGGCCTGGGCTCACCCCTCCACTTT	NA	TRBV11-2	TRBJ1-6	NA
CAISESRNYGYTF	TGTGCCATCAGTGAGTCAAGAAACTATGGCTACACCTTC	NA	TRBV10-3	TRBJ1-2	NA
CASSSGTGVNIQYF	TGTGCCAGCAGCTCCGGGACAGGGGTGAACATTCAGTACTTC	NA	TRBV27	TRBJ2-4	TRBD1
CASSLGQGSDEQYF	TGTGCCAGCAGCTTGGGGCAGGGTAGCGACGAGCAGTACTTC	NA	TRBV5-5	TRBJ2-7	NA
CASSQTALSGGPYEQYF	TGTGCCAGCAGCCAAACCGCTCTTAGCGGGGGACCCTACGAGCAGTACTTC	NA	TRBV4-2	TRBJ2-7	TRBD2
CASAGHNRANYGYTF	TGTGCCAGCGCAGGGCATAACCGTGCTAACTATGGCTACACCTTC	once	TRBV27	TRBJ1-2	NA
CASSPGGANIQYF	TGTGCCAGCAGTCCCGGGGGGGCAAACATTCAGTACTTC	NA	TRBV6-2/TRBV6-3	TRBJ2-4	TRBD2
CSVDENDSLPGANVLTF	TGCAGCGTTGACGAGAATGACAGCCTCCCTGGGGCCAACGTCCTGACTTTC	NA	TRBV29-1	TRBJ2-6	NA
CASSQTTEAFF	TGCGCCAGCAGCCAAACCACTGAAGCTTTCTTT	NA	TRBV4-1	TRBJ1-1	NA
CASSDPASGGVGELFF	TGTGCCAGCAGTGATCCGGCTAGCGGGGGGGTCGGGGAGCTGTTTTTT	NA	TRBV2	TRBJ2-2	TRBD2
CASSYSGTGLYEQYF	TGTGCCAGCAGTTACTCCGGGACAGGGCTTTATGAGCAGTACTTC	NA	TRBV6-2/TRBV6-3	TRBJ2-7	TRBD1
CASRGRLAGPNNEQFF	TGTGCCAGCAGAGGTCGACTAGCGGGCCCCAACAATGAGCAGTTCTTC	NA	TRBV3-1/TRBV3-2	TRBJ2-1	TRBD2
CAWTLVTEAFF	TGTGCCTGGACGTTGGTCACTGAAGCTTTCTTT	NA	TRBV30	TRBJ1-1	NA
CASSLEGQPPYEQYF	TGTGCCAGCAGCTTAGAGGGACAGCCCCCCTACGAGCAGTACTTC	NA	TRBV7-2	TRBJ2-7	TRBD1
CSARRAEGYTF	TGCAGCGCTAGGAGGGCAGAAGGCTACACCTTC	NA	TRBV20-1	TRBJ1-2	NA
CASSYSSQGVDTGELFF	TGTGCCAGCAGTTACTCGTCGCAGGGGGTCGACACCGGGGAGCTGTTTTTT	NA	TRBV6-2/TRBV6-3	TRBJ2-2	TRBD1
CASSEGIYSGNTIYF	TGTGCCAGCAGTGAAGGCATATACTCTGGAAACACCATATATTTT	NA	TRBV6-1	TRBJ1-3	NA
CASSVAGTSVSYEQYF	TGTGCCAGCAGCGTTGCCGGGACAAGCGTCTCCTACGAGCAGTACTTC	NA	TRBV9	TRBJ2-7	NA
CASIGLGNTRELFF	TGTGCCAGCATAGGTCTAGGGAACACCAGGGAGCTGTTTTTT	NA	TRBV27	TRBJ2-2	NA
CASSQDSSVLGYGYTF	TGCGCCAGCAGCCAAGATTCCTCAGTCCTCGGCTATGGCTACACCTTC	NA	TRBV4-3	TRBJ1-2	NA
CAWSDSWGANTEAFF	TGTGCCTGGAGTGACTCGTGGGGGGCGAACACTGAAGCTTTCTTT	once	TRBV30	TRBJ1-1	NA
CASRSNKILQETQYF	TGTGCCAGCAGGAGCAACAAGATCCTCCAAGAGACCCAGTACTTC	NA	TRBV6-5	TRBJ2-5	NA
CASSDEAVHNYGYTF	TGTGCCAGCAGTGACGAAGCAGTCCATAACTATGGCTACACCTTC	NA	TRBV6-1	TRBJ1-2	NA
CASSSWDSGFGNEQYF	TGTGCCAGCAGTTCCTGGGACAGCGGCTTTGGGAACGAGCAGTACTTC	NA	TRBV27	TRBJ2-7	TRBD1
CASSIPGRPNTEAFF	TGTGCCAGTAGTATTCCGGGACGGCCGAACACTGAAGCTTTCTTT	NA	TRBV19	TRBJ1-1	NA
CASRYSTPFSGYTF	TGTGCCAGCAGGTACTCCACCCCGTTTTCTGGCTACACCTTC	NA	TRBV6-2/TRBV6-3	TRBJ1-2	NA
CAISEPRASTGNTIYF	TGTGCCATCAGTGAGCCCCGGGCCTCCACTGGAAACACCATATATTTT	few	TRBV10-3	TRBJ1-3	NA
CASSLVGTENSPLHF	TGCGCCAGCAGCTTGGTTGGGACGGAGAATTCACCCCTCCACTTT	NA	TRBV5-1	TRBJ1-6	NA
CASSLDAATNEKLFF	TGTGCCAGCAGCTTGGACGCGGCAACTAATGAAAAACTGTTTTTT	NA	TRBV5-4	TRBJ1-4	NA
CATSSRWGGYTF	TGTGCCACCAGCTCCCGCTGGGGGGGCTACACCTTC	NA	TRBV15	TRBJ1-2	NA
CASSLAGATEGYGYTF	TGCGCCAGCAGCTTGGCCGGGGCAACCGAGGGCTATGGCTACACCTTC	NA	TRBV5-1	TRBJ1-2	NA
CASSPGQGFNYGYTF	TGTGCCAGCAGCCCTGGACAGGGATTTAACTATGGCTACACCTTC	NA	TRBV14	TRBJ1-2	TRBD1
CASSLAQGEPSNQPQHF	TGTGCCAGCAGCTTAGCCCAGGGAGAACCCAGCAATCAGCCCCAGCATTTT	NA	TRBV7-9	TRBJ1-5	NA
CASSSGAGASQPQHF	TGTGCCAGCAGTTCCGGAGCAGGGGCAAGTCAGCCCCAGCATTTT	once	TRBV6-2/TRBV6-3	TRBJ1-5	NA
CASSYNLNYGYTF	TGTGCCAGCAGTTACAACTTGAACTATGGCTACACCTTC	NA	TRBV6-5	TRBJ1-2	NA
CASSFWTDYYGYTF	TGTGCCAGCAGCTTTTGGACTGACTACTATGGCTACACCTTC	NA	TRBV5-4	TRBJ1-2	NA
CASSPPRAGAPTDTQYF	TGTGCCAGCAGCCCCCCCCGAGCGGGGGCCCCCACAGATACGCAGTATTTT	once	TRBV13	TRBJ2-3	TRBD2